These T cell receptor beta chains were read from a single sample in a study of cytomegalovirus exposure and HLA in healthy donors. Clones were read by immunoSEQ multiplex PCR, and TCRdb kept only the in-frame ones, dropping some. The sample lists about 200,000 clones, roughly four fifths seen once, with roughly 0.097% in the top ten. Specimen: PBMCs. The receptors here all came from a boy aged 2 to 10 in good health and CMV-seronegative. CDR3s include the opening cysteine and the closing phenylalanine or tryptophan. D genes are given only for firm matches. Only part of the rows carry a size: once, few, many, or a class if the clone is expanded.

. | TRBJ2-7 | 14 | TRBV7-9 | . | CASSTTGPPGKQYF | TGTGCCAGCAGCACGACAGGTCCTCCTGGGAAGCAGTACTTC
once | TRBJ1-3 | 14 | TRBV10-3 | . | CAISESAVGNTIYF | TGTGCCATCAGTGAGTCGGCAGTTGGAAACACCATATATTTT
. | TRBJ1-2 | 14 | TRBV7-9 | . | CSSSLETGASGYTF | TGTTCCAGCAGCTTAGAGACAGGCGCATCAGGCTACACCTTC
. | TRBJ2-7 | 14 | TRBV6-1 | TRBD1 | CASSEGDRISEQYF | TGTGCCAGCAGTGAAGGGGACAGGATCAGCGAGCAGTACTTC
. | TRBJ2-3 | 13 | TRBV6-6 | . | CASSWGGQDTQYF | TGTGCCAGCAGTTGGGGGGGGCAGGATACGCAGTATTTT
. | TRBJ2-7 | 18 | TRBV5-5 | TRBD1 | CASSHSPGTGTSSYEQYF | TGTGCCAGCAGCCATAGTCCCGGGACAGGGACAAGCTCCTACGAGCAGTACTTC
few | TRBJ2-1 | 20 | TRBV7-6 | . | CASSHPPLFRRESSYNEQFF | TGTGCCAGCAGCCACCCCCCCTTGTTTCGTCGGGAGAGCTCCTACAATGAGCAGTTCTTC
. | TRBJ1-1 | 15 | TRBV7-3 | TRBD1 | CASSDAGTGNTEAFF | TGTGCCAGCAGCGACGCCGGGACAGGGAACACTGAAGCTTTCTTT
once | TRBJ2-2 | 16 | TRBV27 | TRBD2 | CASSLSERGGTGELFF | TGTGCCAGCAGTTTATCTGAACGGGGGGGCACCGGGGAGCTGTTTTTT
. | TRBJ1-1 | 13 | TRBV6-6 | . | CASSYRQDTEAFF | TGTGCCAGCAGTTATCGACAGGACACTGAAGCTTTCTTT
. | TRBJ2-5 | 15 | TRBV5-1 | TRBD2 | CASSLQRGGLETQYF | TGCGCCAGCAGCTTACAGCGGGGGGGCCTAGAGACCCAGTACTTC
. | TRBJ1-2 | 15 | TRBV9 | . | CASSPVPTTNYGYTF | TGTGCCAGCAGCCCGGTGCCAACCACTAACTATGGCTACACCTTC
. | TRBJ2-7 | 12 | TRBV7-9 | . | CASSSNRNEQYF | TGTGCCAGCAGCTCCAACAGGAACGAGCAGTACTTC
. | TRBJ2-3 | 17 | TRBV5-1 | . | CASSTSHGRATTDTQYF | TGCGCCAGCAGCACCTCCCACGGGCGGGCCACCACAGATACGCAGTATTTT
. | TRBJ2-7 | 15 | TRBV10-3 | TRBD1 | CAIIQDRGPTYEQYF | TGTGCCATCATCCAGGACAGGGGGCCCACCTACGAGCAGTACTTC
. | TRBJ1-1 | 14 | TRBV6-5 | . | CASSPRARDLRAFF | TGTGCCAGCAGTCCCCGAGCCCGGGATTTGAGGGCTTTCTTT
few | TRBJ2-5 | 13 | TRBV5-1 | . | CASSFGTQETQYF | TGCGCCAGCAGCTTCGGGACACAAGAGACCCAGTACTTC
few | TRBJ1-1 | 14 | TRBV29-1 | . | CSAARGLTNTEAFF | TGCAGCGCTGCCAGAGGACTGACGAACACTGAAGCTTTCTTT
. | TRBJ2-7 | 13 | TRBV7-9 | TRBD1 | CASGTGPSYEQYF | TGTGCCAGTGGGACAGGGCCCTCCTACGAGCAGTACTTC
. | TRBJ1-4 | 13 | TRBV28 | . | CASSPGVNEKLFF | TGTGCCAGCAGTCCCGGAGTTAATGAAAAACTGTTTTTT
. | TRBJ1-1 | 13 | TRBV7-9 | . | CASSFRGNTEAFF | TGTGCCAGCAGCTTCCGGGGGAACACTGAAGCTTTCTTT
. | TRBJ1-6 | 19 | TRBV5-6 | TRBD1 | CASSRVGLRDRAIRSPLHF | TGTGCCAGCAGTCGCGTCGGGTTGCGGGACAGGGCCATTCGATCACCCCTCCACTTT
. | TRBJ1-2 | 15 | TRBV15 | . | CATSRDLGGVYGYTF | TGTGCCACCAGCAGAGATCTTGGGGGCGTGTATGGCTACACCTTC
. | TRBJ2-5 | 15 | TRBV7-9 | . | CASSFWAGLQETQYF | TGTGCCAGCAGCTTCTGGGCAGGGCTCCAAGAGACCCAGTACTTC
once | TRBJ2-3 | 11 | TRBV6-1 | . | CASNVGSPLYF | TGTGCCAGCAACGTTGGTAGCCCGCTATATTTT
. | TRBJ1-2 | 15 | TRBV7-7 | . | CASSSPPRGHYGYTF | TGTGCTAGCAGCTCCCCCCCGCGGGGCCACTATGGCTACACCTTC
few | TRBJ1-2 | 14 | TRBV6-6 | TRBD1 | CASSYPTGLDGYTF | TGTGCCAGCAGTTACCCGACAGGGCTGGATGGCTACACCTTC
. | TRBJ1-6 | 14 | TRBV5-1 | . | CASSLTGSNSPLHF | TGCGCCAGCAGCTTGACAGGGAGTAATTCACCCCTCCACTTT
. | TRBJ1-3 | 16 | TRBV5-6 | . | CASSLRGTSSGNTIYF | TGTGCCAGCAGCCTCAGAGGTACCTCCTCTGGAAACACCATATATTTT
. | TRBJ1-5 | 15 | TRBV7-9 | . | CASSQESYSNQPQHF | TGTGCCAGCAGTCAAGAGAGCTATAGCAATCAGCCCCAGCATTTT
few | TRBJ2-3 | 15 | TRBV7-9 | . | CASSPSRAGTDTQYF | TGTGCCAGCAGCCCGAGCAGAGCGGGCACAGATACGCAGTATTTT
. | TRBJ2-1 | 13 | TRBV15 | . | CATSRGTYNEQFF | TGTGCCACCAGCAGGGGGACTTACAATGAGCAGTTCTTC
. | TRBJ2-1 | 18 | TRBV4-2 | TRBD2 | CASSQDLGSGGLYNEQFF | TGTGCCAGCAGCCAAGATCTGGGTAGCGGGGGCCTTTACAATGAGCAGTTCTTC
. | TRBJ1-3 | 13 | TRBV10-3 | . | CAILRDGGNTIYF | TGTGCCATCCTGCGGGACGGTGGAAACACCATATATTTT
once | TRBJ2-1 | 16 | TRBV19 | . | CASSIVLALHYNEQFF | TGTGCCAGTAGTATAGTTCTAGCCTTGCACTACAATGAGCAGTTCTTC
. | TRBJ2-5 | 15 | TRBV2 | TRBD2 | CASQRYGTSEETQYF | TGTGCCAGCCAAAGATACGGGACTAGCGAAGAGACCCAGTACTTC
few | TRBJ2-7 | 17 | TRBV14 | TRBD1 | CASSRRTGAVDIYEQYF | TGTGCCAGCAGCCGACGGACAGGGGCCGTCGACATCTACGAGCAGTACTTC
. | TRBJ1-5 | 15 | TRBV12-5 | . | CASGLETGLNQPQHF | TGTGCTAGTGGTTTGGAGACGGGGTTAAATCAGCCCCAGCATTTT
. | TRBJ2-5 | 14 | TRBV9 | TRBD2 | CASSVEERGGTQYF | TGTGCCAGCAGCGTAGAGGAGCGGGGCGGGACCCAGTACTTC
. | TRBJ2-1 | 19 | TRBV7-9 | TRBD2 | CANSLAVSGGAEDYNEQFF | TGTGCCAACAGCCTCGCAGTTAGCGGGGGGGCCGAAGACTACAATGAGCAGTTCTTC